This TCR beta chain was sequenced in a study of cytomegalovirus exposure and HLA in healthy donors. Across the whole study: Drawn from HLA-typed donors, about 82 million unique TCRs were held in an early data release.

Both 60 Vbeta primers and 13 Jbeta primers went into the PCR. Sequenced by immunoSEQ multiplex PCR; TCRdb stores in-frame clones only, minus some. The data hold 100,000 to 150,000 clones, with more than 80% observed a single time. Donors sampled were nominally healthy, though unrecorded immune exposures were likely. This CDR3 contains 15 residues. The V end lost 2 bases, the J end lost 2 bases, and 12 bases lay between the germline ends. CDR1 is LNHNV, CDR2 YYDKDF, per germline (reference sequence). The rearrangement links TRBV15 to TRBJ1-2, with a weak D call TRBD1 (5 bases). The TCR was taken from a man younger than 45 in good health and CMV-seronegative. Material: PBMCs. The CDR3 DNA follows: TGTGCCACCAGCAGATTGTTGGACACGAACTATGGCTACACCTTC. It translates to CATSRLLDTNYGYTF.